The next 14 T cell receptor beta chains were all read from a single sample in a study of T cells in Graves' hyperthyroidism and ophthalmopathy. Amplification of TCR beta CDR3 regions used RNA as the template. The primer set for the first-round RT-PCR of the TCR CDR3 was HTBI. TCRdb re-analysed the multiplex PCR reads in MiXCR, keeping a single row per CDR3 protein. The sample consists of roughly 300,000 distinct CDR3 sequences, roughly 14% of them appearing once. The sequenced sample was blood. These receptors all stem from a young woman with Graves' hyperthyroidism.

The chain employs TRBV6-1 and TRBJ1-4, with TRBD1 identical over 8 bases. Germline CDR1 reads MNHNS; CDR2 reads SASEGT. V shed 4 bases, J shed 6 bases, and the junction held 7 bases outside the gene matches. The CDR3 spans 15 residues. CDR3 DNA: TGTGCCAGCAGTGGGCGGACAGGGAGATATGAAAAACTGTTTTTT. Translating gives CASSGRTGRYEKLFF.

V gene TRBV30 combines with J gene TRBJ1-6; no clear D gene. Germline V gene data show CDR1 as GTSNPN and CDR2 as SVGIG (reference sequence). V was pared by 7 bases and J by 8 bases, with 15 bases between. This CDR3 is built from 13 residues. For the CDR3, the DNA is TGTGCCTTGCACACGGAATTGGATTCACCCCTCCACTTT. Its translation: CALHTELDSPLHF.

This clonotype was seen a few times. The chain joins TRBV3-1 to TRBJ2-3; TRBD2 agrees at 10 bases. The CDR3 contains 15 residues. CDR1 and CDR2 (germline): LGHDT, YNNKEL (reference sequence). The V gene end was trimmed by 6 bases and the J gene end by 0 bases; junction bases not matched to a gene: 3. The CDR3 bases are TGTGCCAGCAGTGCGACTAGCGGGAGCACAGATACGCAGTATTTT. This encodes CASSATSGSTDTQYF.

The chain combines TRBV11-3 with TRBJ2-2; D may correspond to TRBD1 or TRBD2 (5 bases each). This CDR3 has 17 amino acids. Germline assignment: CDR1 SGHNT and CDR2 YENEEA. V was trimmed by 5 bases and J by 0 bases, leaving 16 bases between them. The CDR3 DNA sequence: TGTGCCAGCAGCCGGAGCGGATGGGGGACGAACACCGGGGAGCTGTTTTTT. Translating it yields CASSRSGWGTNTGELFF. Filled out from reference TRBV11-3 and TRBJ2-2, the complete variable domain reads EAGVVQSPRYKIIEKKQPVAFWCNPISGHNTLYWYLQNLGQGPELLIRYENEEAVDDSQLPKDRFSAERLKGVDSTLKIQPAELGDSAVYLCASSRSGWGTNTGELFFGEGSRLTVL.

Ten or more counts support this clonotype. J is TRBJ1-2 and V is TRBV12-3 or TRBV12-4, with D tentatively TRBD1 (5 bases). The CDR3 sequence is 15 residues long. Deletions cut 3 bases from V and 8 bases from J, with 19 bases between. The CDR3 coding sequence is TGTGCCAGCAGTTTTCATTGGGATATGGGGGGAGGCTACACCTTC. It is translated as CASSFHWDMGGGYTF.

This clonotype was seen only a few times. This rearrangement joins TRBV20-1 to TRBJ1-4; D ambiguous. Trimming took off 6 bases at V and 10 bases at J, with 18 bases between the two ends. The CDR3 length is 13 residues. The germline V gene has CDR1 DFQATT and CDR2 SNEGSKA (reference sequence). The CDR3 nucleotides are TGCAGTGCCGCGACGGACTCAAAGGGAAAACTGTTTTTT. This codes for CSAATDSKGKLFF.

At least ten counts were recorded for this clonotype. The chain combines TRBV19 with TRBJ1-1, with no clear D. Trimming stripped 9 bases from V and 1 base from J, with 12 bases between. The CDR3 totals 13 residues. The germline CDR1 and CDR2 sequences are LNHDA and SQIVND (reference sequence). Here the CDR3 reads CASLRRGNTEAFF. The CDR3 DNA is TGTGCCAGCTTAAGACGGGGGAACACTGAAGCTTTCTTT.

J is TRBJ1-1 and V is TRBV20-1; maybe TRBD1 (5 bases). V was cut by 6 bases and J by 0 bases, with 11 bases left in between. The CDR3 extends over 13 amino acids. Germline-derived CDR1 and CDR2 are DFQATT and SNEGSKA (reference sequence). The CDR3 reads CSARGRLNTEAFF. CDR3 nucleotides: TGCAGTGCGAGGGGACGCTTGAACACTGAAGCTTTCTTT.

In regard to this clonotype: One end of the junction does not line up with germline, which may come from a read error. The chain is built from TRBV11-1 and TRBJ2-5; 9 nucleotides line up with TRBD2. The CDR3 loop spans 13 amino acids. Germline lookup yields CDR1 SGHAT and CDR2 FQDESV (reference sequence). For the CDR3, the DNA is TGTGCCAGCAGCGGACTAGCGCAAGAGACCCAGTGCTTC. It encodes CASSGLAQETQCF.

The chain joins TRBV5-6 to TRBJ2-7; D is perhaps TRBD1 or TRBD2 (5 bases each). The CDR3 extends over 14 amino acids. Trimming left V 5 bases short and J 5 bases short, with 17 bases between. In germline, CDR1 is SGHDT, CDR2 YYEEEE. The CDR3 protein is CASRTLGGDHEQYF. CDR3 nucleotide sequence: TGTGCCAGCAGAACCCTTGGTGGGGACCACGAGCAGTACTTC.

This clonotype came up a few times. The chain has TRBV4-3 and TRBJ2-3; no clear D gene. Trimming cost V 0 bases and J 1 base, with 8 bases left between them. Per germline, CDR1 LGHNA and CDR2 YSLEER. The CDR3 sequence is 15 residues long. For the CDR3, the DNA is TGCGCCAGCAGCCAAGAAGGCGCTGGCACAGATACGCAGTATTTT. Translated: CASSQEGAGTDTQYF.

The sample holds many counts of this clonotype. The rearrangement uses TRBV2 and TRBJ2-3; 9 bases are a match to TRBD2. This CDR3 comprises 14 residues. Trimming took 8 bases from V and 2 from J; bases not matched to a gene: 5. Germline CDR1 is SNHLY and CDR2 is FYNNEI. The CDR3 spells CASWTSESTDTQYF. The CDR3 DNA reads as TGTGCCAGCTGGACTAGCGAATCCACAGATACGCAGTATTTT.

This clonotype was detected only a few times. The rearrangement links TRBV5-8 to TRBJ2-7; D possibly corresponds to TRBD2 (6 bases). Trimming took off 2 bases at V and 3 bases at J, with 12 bases between the two ends. The CDR3 loop spans 14 amino acids. Germline values: CDR1 SGHTS, CDR2 YDEGEE. The CDR3 region is CASSFWQEGYEQYF. CDR3 coding DNA: TGTGCCAGCAGCTTCTGGCAGGAGGGCTACGAGCAGTACTTC.

Ten or more counts support this clonotype. This chain connects TRBV28 to TRBJ2-5; D tentatively reads TRBD1 or TRBD2 (5 bases each). Germline CDR1 is MDHEN and CDR2 is SYDVKM. The CDR3 runs 15 residues. V was pared by 5 bases and J by 3 bases, with 16 bases between. The CDR3 region is CASSSRDGDEETQYF. CDR3 in DNA: TGTGCCAGCAGTAGCCGGGACGGGGACGAAGAGACCCAGTACTTC.